This T cell receptor (beta chain) originates from a study of blood T cell repertoires in COVID-19. Whole-study context: Donors in the United States, Italy and Spain gave samples during acute or convalescent COVID-19.

Germline V lookup: CDR1 ENHRY, CDR2 SYGVKD. V dropped 6 bases and J dropped 1 base, with 10 bases sitting between them. The CDR3 extends over 15 amino acids. Original processing methods: Reference gene primer amplification in the assay estimated nucleated cell counts. Assay used: immunoSEQ multiplex PCR; TCRdb lists only in-frame clones, some missing. Clone size and V and J calls were adopted from that table, with D and trimming inferred from the DNA. The table records around 270,000 clones, over 80% of them present only once. The chain carries TRBV10-3 and TRBJ2-6, with a weak D call TRBD2 (6 bases). The source is a woman aged 40-49 years who had recovered from COVID-19. The source material was peripheral blood. Written as DNA, the CDR3 is TGTGCCATCAGGGAGGGAGTTTCTGGGGCCAACGTCCTGACTTTC. Translating it yields CAIREGVSGANVLTF.